This T cell receptor beta chain was documented in a study of blood T cell repertoires in COVID-19 (dated by TCRdb to the early 2020s). The study in broad terms: The collaborator samples originated in the United States, Italy and Spain and spanned the acute and convalescent phases of COVID-19. The material from the prospective study consisted of cDNA or gDNA derived from T cells, B-cell-depleted T cells, or PBMCs. Deeply sampled blood TCRbeta repertoires from subjects exposed to, actively infected with, or recovered from COVID-19 were included in the dataset. The repertoires were released in a freely available public database meant as a resource for research on the immune response to SARS-CoV-2. Samples came from the ongoing ImmuneRACE study (first 160 participants) plus 1,254 subjects from 6 global collaborators. A de-identified subject ID, COVID-19 status, age in years and sex were almost always included in the sample metadata. HLA class I and class II types, where available, came from metadata supplied by the sample provider rather than from assay-based typing.

TCRbeta CDR3 regions were amplified from genomic DNA by means of the immunoSEQ Assay, a bias-controlled multiplex PCR. Per the source publication's procedure: The number of nucleated cells in each sample was estimated from the amplification of reference gene primers within the assay. To quantify the absolute abundance of each unique TCRbeta CDR3 rearrangement, sequence reads were collapsed and filtered. For each sample, productive Simpson clonality was calculated by taking the square root of Simpson's diversity index across productive rearrangements. Held by TCRdb, this immuneACCESS table contains in-frame sequences only and omits some clones. Under half of the omission traces to an unresolved V gene where checked; the cause of the rest is unknown. V, J and clone size reflect that table, while D and trimming were determined from the DNA. The sample data list around 100,000 clones, and 65% to 85% of these were observed just once. Around 6.5% of the sample lies in the top ten.

A word on this clone: Which antigen it targets is not known. Base qualities were left out, and no much larger clone turns up one base away.

Overall results and qualifications from the work: Clinical and demographic metadata were provided uncurated, with the amount varying by source and participant.

Whole blood was collected in K2EDTA tubes by collaborating institutions according to the institutions' own protocols. For TCRbeta analysis, collaborator samples were shipped as frozen whole blood, as isolated PBMCs, or as DNA extracted from either sample type. The TCR sequence derives from a man aged 60-69 years with acute or convalescent COVID-19. Sequencing was performed on peripheral blood.

The CDR3 here reads CASSSRRLAGVYNEQFF. The nucleotides read TGTGCCAGCAGCTCGAGGCGTCTAGCGGGGGTCTACAATGAGCAGTTCTTC. Recombination joined TRBV11-3 with TRBJ2-1, with 10 central nucleotides matching TRBD2. Clipping removes 4 bases from V and 3 bases from J, with 9 as the unmatched junction base count. The CDR3 contains 17 residues, cysteine and phenylalanine counted. Of the read, only the CDR3 DNA is kept; its 51 bases are in frame from base 1. CDR1 and CDR2, looked up from the germline V gene, are SGHNT and YENEEA.